This T cell receptor beta chain derives from a study of tumor-infiltrating lymphocytes in primary liver carcinoma. Using a constant-region primer together with ProtoScript II reverse transcriptase, TCR beta cDNA was made from 500 ng of total RNA. Libraries of TCR beta came from three nested multiplex PCR rounds with slightly modified ARM-PCR. Amplification in the first two PCR rounds was performed using TRBV1-TRBV30 forward primers and a C-beta reverse primer for 10 cycles each. MiXCR, applied by TCRdb to the multiplex PCR reads, yields one record per CDR3 protein. The data show about 210,000 distinct CDR3 sequences, approximately 80% seen once. The CDR3 covers 16 residues. Per the germline V gene, CDR1 is LGHNA and CDR2 is YSLEER. DNA and RNA were both co-extracted from 20-30 mg of bulk tissue that had not been sorted. Points on this clonotype: One end of the junction varies from germline; a read error may be responsible.

This chain links TRBV4-3 with TRBJ2-1; D is ambiguous. Material for sequencing was tumor tissue from primary liver carcinoma. The TCR sequence derives from a man in his forties with primary liver carcinoma and hepatitis B virus infection. In DNA form, the CDR3 reads TGCGCCAGCAACCAAGTTCGGACGGGCTTCTACAATGAGCAGTTCTTC. It is translated as CASNQVRTGFYNEQFF.